This T cell receptor (beta chain) was identified in a study of blood T cell repertoires in COVID-19. Background on the study: There were acute and convalescent COVID-19 samples, and they came from the United States, Italy and Spain. PBMCs, B-cell-depleted T cells, or T cells provided the cDNA or gDNA that made up the material.

How the authors handled the data: Nucleated cell counts were estimated from reference gene primer amplification. Assay used: immunoSEQ multiplex PCR; TCRdb lists only in-frame clones, some missing. Clone size and V and J calls were adopted from that table, with D and trimming inferred from the DNA. The repertoire holds 100,000 or so clones, with roughly 80% as singletons. The CDR3 runs 16 residues. J was trimmed by 4 bases and V by 0 bases; bases with no gene match: 5. Germline V gene sequence: CDR1 SGDLS, CDR2 YYNGEE. This clone was picked up one time. The sequence came from an elderly woman with acute or convalescent COVID-19. The source material was peripheral blood. V and J are TRBV9 and TRBJ2-1; the match to TRBD1 covers 9 bases. The CDR3 bases are TGTGCCAGCAGCGTAGACCCTGGGACAGGGTACAATGAGCAGTTCTTC. It is translated as CASSVDPGTGYNEQFF.